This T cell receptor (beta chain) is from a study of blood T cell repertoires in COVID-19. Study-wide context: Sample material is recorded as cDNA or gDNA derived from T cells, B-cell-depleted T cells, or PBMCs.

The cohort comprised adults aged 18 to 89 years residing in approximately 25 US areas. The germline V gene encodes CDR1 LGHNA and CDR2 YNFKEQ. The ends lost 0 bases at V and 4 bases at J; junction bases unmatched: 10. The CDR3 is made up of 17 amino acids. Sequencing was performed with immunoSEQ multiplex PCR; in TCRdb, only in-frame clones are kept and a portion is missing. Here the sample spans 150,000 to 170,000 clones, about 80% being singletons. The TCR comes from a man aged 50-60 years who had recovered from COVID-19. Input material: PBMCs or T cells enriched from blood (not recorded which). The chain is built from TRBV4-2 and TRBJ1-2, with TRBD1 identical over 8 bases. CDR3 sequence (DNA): TGTGCCAGCAGCCAAGAACGCCGGACAGGGTGGCCCTATGGCTACACCTTC. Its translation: CASSQERRTGWPYGYTF.